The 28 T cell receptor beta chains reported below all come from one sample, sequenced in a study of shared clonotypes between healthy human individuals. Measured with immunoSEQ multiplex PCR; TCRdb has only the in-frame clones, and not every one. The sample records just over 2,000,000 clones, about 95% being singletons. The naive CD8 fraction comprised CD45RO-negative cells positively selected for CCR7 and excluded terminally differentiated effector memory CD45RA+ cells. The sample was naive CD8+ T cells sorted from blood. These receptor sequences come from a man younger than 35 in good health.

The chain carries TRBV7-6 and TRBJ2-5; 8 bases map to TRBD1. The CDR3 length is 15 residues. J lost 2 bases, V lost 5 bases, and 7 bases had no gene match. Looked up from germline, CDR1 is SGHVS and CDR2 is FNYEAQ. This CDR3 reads CASSNWDRPQETQYF. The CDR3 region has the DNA TGTGCCAGCAGCAATTGGGACAGGCCGCAAGAGACCCAGTACTTC. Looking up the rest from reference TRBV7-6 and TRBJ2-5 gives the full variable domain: GAGVSQSPRYKVTKRGQDVALRCDPISGHVSLYWYRQALGQGPEFLTYFNYEAQQDKSGLPNDRFSAERPEGSISTLTIQRTEQRDSAMYRCASSNWDRPQETQYFGPGTRLLVL.

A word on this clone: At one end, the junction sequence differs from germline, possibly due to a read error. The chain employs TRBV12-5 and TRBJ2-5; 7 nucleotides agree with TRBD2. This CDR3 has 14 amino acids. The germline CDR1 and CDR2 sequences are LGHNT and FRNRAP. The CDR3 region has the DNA TGTGCTAGTGGCTTGGGAGGGACTGGGGAGACCCAGTACTTC. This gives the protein CASGLGGTGETQYF.

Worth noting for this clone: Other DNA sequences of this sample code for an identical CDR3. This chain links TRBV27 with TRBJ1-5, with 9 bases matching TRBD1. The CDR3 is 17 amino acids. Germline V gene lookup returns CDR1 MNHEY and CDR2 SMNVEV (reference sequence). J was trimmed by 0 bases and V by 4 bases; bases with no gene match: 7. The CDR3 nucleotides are TGTGCCAGCAGTTCGGGACAGGGCCGATATAGCAATCAGCCCCAGCATTTT. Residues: CASSSGQGRYSNQPQHF.

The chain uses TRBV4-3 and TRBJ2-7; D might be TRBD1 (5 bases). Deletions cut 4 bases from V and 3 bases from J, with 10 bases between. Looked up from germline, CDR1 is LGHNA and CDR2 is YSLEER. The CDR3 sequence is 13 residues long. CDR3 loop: CASSPWQGYEQYF. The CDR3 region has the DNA TGCGCCAGCAGCCCTTGGCAGGGCTACGAGCAGTACTTC.

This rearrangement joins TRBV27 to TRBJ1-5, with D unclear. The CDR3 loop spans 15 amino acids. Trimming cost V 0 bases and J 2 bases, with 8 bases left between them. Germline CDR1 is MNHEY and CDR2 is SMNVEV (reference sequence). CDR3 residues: CASSLSGKGNQPQHF. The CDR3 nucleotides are TGTGCCAGCAGTTTATCTGGGAAGGGCAATCAGCCCCAGCATTTT.

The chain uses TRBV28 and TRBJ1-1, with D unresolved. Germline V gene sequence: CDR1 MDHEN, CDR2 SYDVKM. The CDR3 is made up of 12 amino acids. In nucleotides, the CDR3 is TGTGTTTCAATGGAAGTTAACACTGAAGCTTTCTTT. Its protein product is CVSMEVNTEAFF.

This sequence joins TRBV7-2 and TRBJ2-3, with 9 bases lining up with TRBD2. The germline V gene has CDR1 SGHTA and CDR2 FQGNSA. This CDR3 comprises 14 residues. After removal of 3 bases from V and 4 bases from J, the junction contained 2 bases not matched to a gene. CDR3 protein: CASSFLAGPDTQYF. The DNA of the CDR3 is TGTGCCAGCAGCTTCCTAGCGGGGCCAGATACGCAGTATTTT. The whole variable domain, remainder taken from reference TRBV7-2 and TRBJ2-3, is GAGVSQSPSNKVTEKGKDVELRCDPISGHTALYWYRQSLGQGLEFLIYFQGNSAPDKSGLPSDRFSAERTGGSVSTLTIQRTQQEDSAVYLCASSFLAGPDTQYFGPGTRLTVL.

The CDR3 reads CASSIGSTYNEQFF. CDR3 sequence (DNA): TGTGCCAGCAGTATAGGGAGTACCTACAATGAGCAGTTCTTC. V gene TRBV6-5 combines with J gene TRBJ2-1, with D perhaps matching TRBD2 (5 bases). The CDR3 is 14 amino acids. Germline V gene sequence: CDR1 MNHEY, CDR2 SVGAGI. V was pared by 5 bases and J by 2 bases, with 10 bases between.

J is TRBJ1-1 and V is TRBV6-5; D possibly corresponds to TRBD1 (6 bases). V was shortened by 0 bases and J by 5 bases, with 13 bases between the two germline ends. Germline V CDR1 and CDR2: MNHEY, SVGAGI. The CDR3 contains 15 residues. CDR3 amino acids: CASSYSRGARTEAFF. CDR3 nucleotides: TGTGCCAGCAGTTACTCTCGGGGGGCGCGGACTGAAGCTTTCTTT.

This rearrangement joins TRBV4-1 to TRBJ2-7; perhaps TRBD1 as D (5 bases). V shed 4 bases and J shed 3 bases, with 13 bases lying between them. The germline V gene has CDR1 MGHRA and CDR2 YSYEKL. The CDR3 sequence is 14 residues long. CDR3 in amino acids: CASSPAGAHYEQYF. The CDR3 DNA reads TGCGCCAGCAGCCCTGCTGGGGCCCACTACGAGCAGTACTTC.

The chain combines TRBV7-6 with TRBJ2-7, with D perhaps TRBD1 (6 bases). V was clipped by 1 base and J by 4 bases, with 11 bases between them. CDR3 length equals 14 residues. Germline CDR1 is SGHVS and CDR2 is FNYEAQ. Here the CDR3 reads CASSLDRTAYEQYF. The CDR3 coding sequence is TGTGCCAGCAGCTTAGATCGGACAGCATACGAGCAGTACTTC.

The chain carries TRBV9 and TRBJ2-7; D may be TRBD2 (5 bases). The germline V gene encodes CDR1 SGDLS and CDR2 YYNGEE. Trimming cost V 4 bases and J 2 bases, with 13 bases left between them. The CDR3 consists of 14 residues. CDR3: CASSREGSPYEQYF. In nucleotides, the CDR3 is TGTGCCAGCAGCCGAGAAGGGAGCCCCTACGAGCAGTACTTC.

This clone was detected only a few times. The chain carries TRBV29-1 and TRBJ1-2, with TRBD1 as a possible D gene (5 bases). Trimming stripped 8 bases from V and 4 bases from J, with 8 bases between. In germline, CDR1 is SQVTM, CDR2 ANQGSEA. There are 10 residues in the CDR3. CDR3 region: CSHGGYGYTF. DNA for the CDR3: TGCAGCCATGGGGGCTATGGCTACACCTTC.

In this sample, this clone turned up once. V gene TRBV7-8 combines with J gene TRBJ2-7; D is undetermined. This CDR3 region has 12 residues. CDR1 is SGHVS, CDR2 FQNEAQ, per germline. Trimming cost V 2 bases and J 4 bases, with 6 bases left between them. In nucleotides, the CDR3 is TGTGCCAGCAGCTTACTAGGGTACGAGCAGTACTTC. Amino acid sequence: CASSLLGYEQYF.

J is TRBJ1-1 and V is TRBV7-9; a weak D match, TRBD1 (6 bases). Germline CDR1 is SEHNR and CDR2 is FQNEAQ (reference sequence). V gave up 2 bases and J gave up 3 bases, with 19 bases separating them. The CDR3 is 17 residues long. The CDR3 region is CASSLSSFGQTDTEAFF. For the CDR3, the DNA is TGTGCCAGCAGCTTAAGTAGTTTCGGACAGACCGACACTGAAGCTTTCTTT.

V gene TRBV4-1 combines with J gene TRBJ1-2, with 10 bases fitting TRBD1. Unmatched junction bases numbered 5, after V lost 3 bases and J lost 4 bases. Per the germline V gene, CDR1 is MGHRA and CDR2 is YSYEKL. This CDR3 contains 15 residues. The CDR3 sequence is CASSQAGQGIYGYTF. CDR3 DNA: TGCGCCAGCAGCCAGGCGGGACAGGGGATCTATGGCTACACCTTC.

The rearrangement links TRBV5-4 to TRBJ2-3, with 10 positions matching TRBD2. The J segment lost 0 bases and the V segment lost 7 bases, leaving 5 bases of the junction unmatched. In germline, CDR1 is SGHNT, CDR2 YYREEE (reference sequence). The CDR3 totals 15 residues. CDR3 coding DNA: TGTGCCAGCCGGAGGACTAGCGGTAGCACAGATACGCAGTATTTT. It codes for CASRRTSGSTDTQYF.

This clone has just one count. CDR3 amino acids: CASSPSLTGKETQYF. The CDR3 DNA sequence: TGTGCCAGCAGCCCAAGTTTGACAGGGAAAGAGACCCAGTACTTC. This chain connects TRBV9 to TRBJ2-5; 7 nucleotides agree with TRBD1. CDR3 length: 15 amino acids. The germline V gene encodes CDR1 SGDLS and CDR2 YYNGEE. V shed 4 bases and J 3 bases; nucleotides not matched to a gene: 9. Complete variable domain (other parts from reference TRBV9 and TRBJ2-5): DSGVTQTPKHLITATGQRVTLRCSPRSGDLSVYWYQQSLDQGLQFLIQYYNGEERAKGNILERFSAQQFPDLHSELNLSSLELGDSALYFCASSPSLTGKETQYFGPGTRLLVL.

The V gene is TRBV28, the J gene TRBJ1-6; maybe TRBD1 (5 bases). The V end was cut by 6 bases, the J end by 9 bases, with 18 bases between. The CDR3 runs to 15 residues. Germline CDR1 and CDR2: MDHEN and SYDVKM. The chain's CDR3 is CASSPDSDQSSPLHF. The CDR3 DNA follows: TGTGCCAGCAGCCCTGACAGCGACCAAAGTTCACCCCTCCACTTT.

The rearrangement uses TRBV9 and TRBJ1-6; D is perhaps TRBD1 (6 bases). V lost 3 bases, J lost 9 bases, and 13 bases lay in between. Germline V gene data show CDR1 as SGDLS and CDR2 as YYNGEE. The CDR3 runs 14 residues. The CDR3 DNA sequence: TGTGCCAGCAGCGGCCACACAGGGTCTTCACCCCTCCACTTT. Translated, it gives CASSGHTGSSPLHF.

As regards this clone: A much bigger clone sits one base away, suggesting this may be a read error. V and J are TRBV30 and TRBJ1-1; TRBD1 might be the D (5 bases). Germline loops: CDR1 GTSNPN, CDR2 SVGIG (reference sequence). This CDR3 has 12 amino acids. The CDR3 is CARSDIQVRAFF. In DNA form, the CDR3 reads TGTGCCCGGAGTGACATACAGGTCAGGGCTTTCTTT.

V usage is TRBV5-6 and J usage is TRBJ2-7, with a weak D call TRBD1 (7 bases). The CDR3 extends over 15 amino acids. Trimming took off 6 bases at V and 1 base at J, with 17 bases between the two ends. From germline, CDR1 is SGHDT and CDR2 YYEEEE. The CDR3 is CASITQGGPSYEQYF. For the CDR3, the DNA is TGTGCCAGCATCACCCAGGGGGGTCCTTCCTACGAGCAGTACTTC.

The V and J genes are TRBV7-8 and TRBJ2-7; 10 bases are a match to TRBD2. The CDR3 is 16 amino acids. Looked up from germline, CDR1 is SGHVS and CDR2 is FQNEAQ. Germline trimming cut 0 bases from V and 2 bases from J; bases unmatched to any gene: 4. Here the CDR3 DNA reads TGTGCCAGCAGCTTAGCGGGGCTAGCGGGGGCCTACGAGCAGTACTTC. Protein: CASSLAGLAGAYEQYF.

CDR3 sequence reads: CASSLGRFRRGANTGELFF. In DNA, the CDR3 is TGTGCCAGCAGCTTAGGCCGGTTTAGGCGGGGGGCGAACACCGGGGAGCTGTTTTTT. The chain links TRBV13 to TRBJ2-2; 8 bases fit TRBD2. The V gene end was trimmed by 0 bases and the J gene end by 0 bases; junction bases not matched to a gene: 9. This CDR3 spans 19 amino acids. Germline V lookup: CDR1 PRHDT, CDR2 FYEKMQ (reference sequence).

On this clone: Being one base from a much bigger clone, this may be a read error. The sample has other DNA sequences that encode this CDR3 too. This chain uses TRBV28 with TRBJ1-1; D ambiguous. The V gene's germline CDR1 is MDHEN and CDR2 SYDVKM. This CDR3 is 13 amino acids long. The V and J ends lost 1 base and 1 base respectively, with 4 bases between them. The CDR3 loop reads CASSLSGNTEAFF. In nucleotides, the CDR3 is TGTGCCAGCAGTTTATCAGGGAACACTGAAGCTTTCTTT.

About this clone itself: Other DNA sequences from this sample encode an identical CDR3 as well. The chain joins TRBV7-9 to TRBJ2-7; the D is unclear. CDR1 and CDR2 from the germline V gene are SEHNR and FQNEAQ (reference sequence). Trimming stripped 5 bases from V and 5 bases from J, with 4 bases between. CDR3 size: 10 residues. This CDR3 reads CASSPDEQYF. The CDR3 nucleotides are TGTGCCAGCAGCCCGGACGAGCAGTACTTC.

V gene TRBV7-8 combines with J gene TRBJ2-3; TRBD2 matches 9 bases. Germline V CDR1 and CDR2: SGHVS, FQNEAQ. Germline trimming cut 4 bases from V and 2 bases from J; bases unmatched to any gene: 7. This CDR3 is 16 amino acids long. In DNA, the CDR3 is TGTGCCAGCAGCTATCCACTAGCGGGTAACACAGATACGCAGTATTTT. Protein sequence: CASSYPLAGNTDTQYF.

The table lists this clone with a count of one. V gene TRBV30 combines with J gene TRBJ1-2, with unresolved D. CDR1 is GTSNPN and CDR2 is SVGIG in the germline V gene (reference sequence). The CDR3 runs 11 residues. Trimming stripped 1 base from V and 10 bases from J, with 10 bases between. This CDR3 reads CAWSDEGTYTF. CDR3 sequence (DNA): TGTGCCTGGAGTGATGAGGGAACCTACACCTTC.